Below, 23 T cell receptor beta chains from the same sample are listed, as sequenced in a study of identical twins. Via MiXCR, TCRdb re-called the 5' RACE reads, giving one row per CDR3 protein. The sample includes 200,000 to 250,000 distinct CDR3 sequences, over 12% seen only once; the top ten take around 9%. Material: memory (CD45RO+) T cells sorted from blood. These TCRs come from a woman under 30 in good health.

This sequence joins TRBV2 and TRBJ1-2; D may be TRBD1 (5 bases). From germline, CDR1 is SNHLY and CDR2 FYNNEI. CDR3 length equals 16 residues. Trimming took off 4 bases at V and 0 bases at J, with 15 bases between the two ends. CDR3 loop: CASSGVVTVANYGYTF. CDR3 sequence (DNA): TGTGCCAGCAGTGGGGTTGTGACAGTAGCTAACTATGGCTACACCTTC.

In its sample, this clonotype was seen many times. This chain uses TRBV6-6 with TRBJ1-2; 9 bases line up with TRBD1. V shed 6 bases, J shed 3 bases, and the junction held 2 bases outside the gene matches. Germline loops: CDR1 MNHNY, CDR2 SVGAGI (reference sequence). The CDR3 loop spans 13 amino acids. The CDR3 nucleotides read TGTGCCAGCAGCCGGACAGGGGACTATGGCTACACCTTC. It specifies CASSRTGDYGYTF.

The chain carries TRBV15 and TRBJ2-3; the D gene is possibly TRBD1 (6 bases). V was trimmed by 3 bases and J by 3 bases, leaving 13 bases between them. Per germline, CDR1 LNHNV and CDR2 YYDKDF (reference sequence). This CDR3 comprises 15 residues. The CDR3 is CATSRSGHVTDTQYF. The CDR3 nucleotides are TGTGCCACCAGCAGGTCGGGACATGTAACAGATACGCAGTATTTT.

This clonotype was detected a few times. The CDR3 is CASSLGAHSLYEQYF. CDR3 sequence (DNA): TGTGCCAGCAGCTTGGGTGCTCACAGCCTCTACGAGCAGTACTTC. The chain couples TRBV7-6 to TRBJ2-7; D gene ambiguous. The ends were cut back, 3 bases at V and 3 bases at J, with 15 bases in the middle. The CDR3 loop spans 15 amino acids. Germline CDR1 SGHVS, CDR2 FNYEAQ.

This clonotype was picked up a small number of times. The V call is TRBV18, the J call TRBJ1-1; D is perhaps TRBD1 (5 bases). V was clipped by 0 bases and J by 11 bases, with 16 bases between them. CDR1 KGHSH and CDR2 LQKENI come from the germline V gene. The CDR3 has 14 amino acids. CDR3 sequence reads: CASSPPGGEPSAFF. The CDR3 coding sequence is TGTGCCAGCTCACCACCGGGGGGGGAACCTTCGGCTTTCTTT. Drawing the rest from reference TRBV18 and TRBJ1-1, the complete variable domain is NAGVMQNPRHLVRRRGQEARLRCSPMKGHSHVYWYRQLPEEGLKFMVYLQKENIIDESGMPKERFSAEFPKEGPSILRIQQVVRGDSAAYFCASSPPGGEPSAFFGQGTRLTVV.

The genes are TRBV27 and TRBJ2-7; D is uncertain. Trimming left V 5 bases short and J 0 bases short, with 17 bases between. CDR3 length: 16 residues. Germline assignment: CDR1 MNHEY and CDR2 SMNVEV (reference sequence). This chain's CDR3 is CASSPRRIQASYEQYF. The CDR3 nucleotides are TGTGCCAGCAGTCCACGGAGAATCCAAGCCTCCTACGAGCAGTACTTC.

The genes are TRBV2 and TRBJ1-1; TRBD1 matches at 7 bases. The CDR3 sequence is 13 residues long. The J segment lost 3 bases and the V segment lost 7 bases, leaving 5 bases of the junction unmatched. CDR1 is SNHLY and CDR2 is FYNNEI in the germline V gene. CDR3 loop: CASKFTGDTEAFF. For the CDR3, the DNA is TGTGCCAGCAAGTTTACAGGGGACACTGAAGCTTTCTTT.

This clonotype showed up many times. CDR3 region: CASSYPLRSGGNTIYF. In DNA, the CDR3 is TGTGCCAGCAGTTACCCGCTCCGGAGTGGTGGAAACACCATATATTTT. The gene calls are TRBV6-5 and TRBJ1-3; D gene uncertain. This CDR3 comprises 16 residues. The germline CDR1 and CDR2 sequences are MNHEY and SVGAGI. The V end was cut by 2 bases, the J end by 3 bases, with 14 bases between.

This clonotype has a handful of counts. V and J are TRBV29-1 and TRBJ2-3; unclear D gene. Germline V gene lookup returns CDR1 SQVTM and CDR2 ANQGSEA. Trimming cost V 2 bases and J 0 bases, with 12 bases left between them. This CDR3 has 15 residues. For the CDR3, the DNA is TGCAGCGTTGAAATAAGGCTGGCCAGCACAGATACGCAGTATTTT. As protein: CSVEIRLASTDTQYF.

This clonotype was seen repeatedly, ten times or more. The CDR3 DNA reads as TGTGCCAGCAGCCAAGGCGCAGGGCCCCAGCATTTT. Translation: CASSQGAGPQHF. The chain is built from TRBV3-1 and TRBJ1-5; D unresolved. From germline, CDR1 is LGHDT and CDR2 YNNKEL (reference sequence). The V end lost 1 base, the J end lost 9 bases, and 7 bases lay between the germline ends. The CDR3 spans 12 residues. Together with reference TRBV3-1 and TRBJ1-5, the CDR3 gives the full variable domain: DTAVSQTPKYLVTQMGNDKSIKCEQNLGHDTMYWYKQDSKKFLKIMFSYNNKELIINETVPNRFSPKSPDKAHLNLHINSLELGDSAVYFCASSQGAGPQHFGDGTRLSIL.

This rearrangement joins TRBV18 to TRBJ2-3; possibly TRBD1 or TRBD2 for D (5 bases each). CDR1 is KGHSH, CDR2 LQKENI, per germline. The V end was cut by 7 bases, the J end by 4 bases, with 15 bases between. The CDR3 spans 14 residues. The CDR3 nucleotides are TGTGCCAGCTTAAACGGGGCTGGCCCAGATACGCAGTATTTT. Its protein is CASLNGAGPDTQYF.

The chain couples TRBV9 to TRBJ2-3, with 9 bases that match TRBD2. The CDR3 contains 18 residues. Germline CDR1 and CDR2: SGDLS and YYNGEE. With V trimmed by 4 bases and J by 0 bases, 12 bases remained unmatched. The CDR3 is CASSSRLAAAPSTDTQYF. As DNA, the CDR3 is TGTGCCAGCAGCTCCAGACTAGCGGCAGCTCCTAGCACAGATACGCAGTATTTT.

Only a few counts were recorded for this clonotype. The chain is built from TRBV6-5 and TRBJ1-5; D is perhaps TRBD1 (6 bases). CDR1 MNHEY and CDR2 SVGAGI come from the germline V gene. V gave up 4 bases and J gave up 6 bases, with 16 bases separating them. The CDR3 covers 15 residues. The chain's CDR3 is CASSSRQERGQPQHF. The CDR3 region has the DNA TGTGCCAGCAGTTCGCGACAGGAGCGCGGTCAGCCCCAGCATTTT.

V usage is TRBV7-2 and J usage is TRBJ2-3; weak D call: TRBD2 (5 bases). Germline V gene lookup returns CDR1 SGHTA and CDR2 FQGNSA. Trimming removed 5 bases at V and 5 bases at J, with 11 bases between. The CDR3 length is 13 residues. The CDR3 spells CASSVAGGDTQYF. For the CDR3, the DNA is TGTGCCAGCAGCGTTGCTGGAGGAGATACGCAGTATTTT.

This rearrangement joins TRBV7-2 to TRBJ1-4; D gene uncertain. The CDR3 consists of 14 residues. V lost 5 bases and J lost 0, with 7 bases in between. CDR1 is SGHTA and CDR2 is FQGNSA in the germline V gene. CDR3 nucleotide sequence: TGTGCCAGCAGCACCCGGCCAACTAATGAAAAACTGTTTTTT. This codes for CASSTRPTNEKLFF.

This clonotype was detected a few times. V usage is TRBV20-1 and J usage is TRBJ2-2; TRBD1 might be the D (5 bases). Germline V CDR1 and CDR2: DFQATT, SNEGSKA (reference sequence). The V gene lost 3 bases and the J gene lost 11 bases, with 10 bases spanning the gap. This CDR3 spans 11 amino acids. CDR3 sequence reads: CSARDKAELFF. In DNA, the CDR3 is TGCAGTGCTAGGGACAAGGCAGAGCTGTTTTTT.

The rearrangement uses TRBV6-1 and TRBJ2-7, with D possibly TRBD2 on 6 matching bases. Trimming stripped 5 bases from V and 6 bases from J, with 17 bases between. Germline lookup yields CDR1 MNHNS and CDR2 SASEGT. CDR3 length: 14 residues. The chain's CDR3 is CASSPSGGESEQYF. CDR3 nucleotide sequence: TGTGCCAGCAGTCCGAGCGGAGGGGAGAGCGAGCAGTACTTC.

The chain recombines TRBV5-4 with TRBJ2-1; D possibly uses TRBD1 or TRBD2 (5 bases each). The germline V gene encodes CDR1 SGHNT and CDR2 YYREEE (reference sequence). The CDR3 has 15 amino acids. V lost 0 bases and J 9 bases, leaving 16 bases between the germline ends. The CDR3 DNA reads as TGTGCCAGCAGCTTGGTAGGGGATCGGGGTAGTGAGCAGTTCTTC. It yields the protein CASSLVGDRGSEQFF. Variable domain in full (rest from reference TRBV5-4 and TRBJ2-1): ETGVTQSPTHLIKTRGQQVTLRCSSQSGHNTVSWYQQALGQGPQFIFQYYREEENGRGNFPPRFSGLQFPNYSSELNVNALELDDSALYLCASSLVGDRGSEQFFGPGTRLTVL.

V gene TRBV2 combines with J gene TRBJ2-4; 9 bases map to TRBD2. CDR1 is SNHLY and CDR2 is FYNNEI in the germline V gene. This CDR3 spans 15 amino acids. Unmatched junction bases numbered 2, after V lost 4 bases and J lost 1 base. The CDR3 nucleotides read TGTGCCAGCAGTGGAAGCGGGGGGGCCAAAAACATTCAGTACTTC. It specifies CASSGSGGAKNIQYF.

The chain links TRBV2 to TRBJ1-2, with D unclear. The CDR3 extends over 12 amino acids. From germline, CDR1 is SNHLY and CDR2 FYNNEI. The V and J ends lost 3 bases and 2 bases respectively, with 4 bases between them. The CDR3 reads CASSERNYGYTF. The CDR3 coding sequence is TGTGCCAGCAGTGAGAGAAACTATGGCTACACCTTC. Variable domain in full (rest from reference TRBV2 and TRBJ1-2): EPEVTQTPSHQVTQMGQEVILRCVPISNHLYFYWYRQILGQKVEFLVSFYNNEISEKSEIFDDQFSVERPDGSNFTLKIRSTKLEDSAMYFCASSERNYGYTFGSGTRLTVV.

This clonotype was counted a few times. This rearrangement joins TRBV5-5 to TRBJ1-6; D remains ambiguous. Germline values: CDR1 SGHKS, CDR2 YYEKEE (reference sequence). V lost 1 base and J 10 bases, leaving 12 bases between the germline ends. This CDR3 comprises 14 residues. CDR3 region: CASSLRVSDSPLHF. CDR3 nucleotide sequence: TGTGCCAGCAGCTTGAGGGTCTCAGACTCACCCCTCCACTTT.

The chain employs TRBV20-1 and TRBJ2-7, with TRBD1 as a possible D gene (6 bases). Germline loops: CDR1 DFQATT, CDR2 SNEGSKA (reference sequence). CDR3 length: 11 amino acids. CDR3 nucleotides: TGCAGCTCCTCCAGGGGCGACGAGCAGTACTTC. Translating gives CSSSRGDEQYF.

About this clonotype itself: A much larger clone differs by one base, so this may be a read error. The CDR3 region is CASIGEGRNEQFF. CDR3 nucleotide sequence: TGCGCCAGCATTGGGGAGGGCCGCAATGAGCAGTTCTTC. The chain has TRBV4-3 and TRBJ2-1; 7 positions match TRBD2. The germline gives CDR1 LGHNA, CDR2 YSLEER. This CDR3 is 13 amino acids long. Unmatched junction bases numbered 6, after V lost 7 bases and J lost 6 bases.